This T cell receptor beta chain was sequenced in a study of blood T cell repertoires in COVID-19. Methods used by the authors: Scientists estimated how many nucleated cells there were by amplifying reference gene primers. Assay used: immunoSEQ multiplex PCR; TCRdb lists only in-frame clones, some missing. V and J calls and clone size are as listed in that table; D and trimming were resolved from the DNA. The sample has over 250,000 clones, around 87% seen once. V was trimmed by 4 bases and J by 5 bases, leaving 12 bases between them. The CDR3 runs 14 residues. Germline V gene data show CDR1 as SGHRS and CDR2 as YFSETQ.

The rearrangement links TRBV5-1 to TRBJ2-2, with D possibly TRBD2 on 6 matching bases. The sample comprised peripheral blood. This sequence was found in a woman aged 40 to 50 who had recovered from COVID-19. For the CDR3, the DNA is TGCGCCAGCAGCCCCCGGGGGTGGACCGGGGAGCTGTTTTTT. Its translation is CASSPRGWTGELFF.